This is a list of T cell receptor beta chains from one sample in a study of Ad26.COV2.S vaccination and SARS-CoV-2 variants. Assay used: immunoSEQ multiplex PCR; TCRdb lists only in-frame clones, some missing. Of roughly 700,000 clones listed, about 90% are singletons. The input for sequencing was peripheral blood, taken in a trial of Ad26.COV2.S vaccine versus placebo. The receptor source for this set is a person aged 18 to 59 who received the Ad26.COV2.S COVID-19 vaccine or a placebo. The CDR3 runs from the conserved cysteine through the conserved F or W. Each record gives: J gene, V gene, CDR3 length, D gene, clone size, CDR3 protein, CDR3 DNA. A D gene is named only where the DNA matches it firmly. Only part of the rows carry a size: once, few, many, or a class if the clone is expanded.

TRBJ1-5 TRBV7-2 14 - - CASSPRGRNQPQHF TGTGCCAGCAGCCCCAGGGGTCGCAATCAGCCCCAGCATTTT
TRBJ2-3 TRBV7-2 17 TRBD2 - CASSLTVRGAVVDTQYF TGTGCCAGCAGCTTAACGGTGCGGGGGGCCGTCGTAGATACGCAGTATTTT
TRBJ2-3 TRBV7-3 16 TRBD2 few CASSLGTSGGTDTQYF TGTGCCAGCAGCTTAGGGACTAGCGGGGGGACAGATACGCAGTATTTT
TRBJ2-1 TRBV6-5 14 - - CASSYDPWRDEQFF TGTGCCAGCAGTTATGACCCTTGGCGCGATGAGCAGTTCTTC
TRBJ1-5 TRBV18 13 - - CASSSSEGGPQHF TGTGCCAGCTCATCTTCCGAGGGCGGGCCCCAGCATTTT
TRBJ2-7 TRBV6-5 12 - - CASSSAGVEQYF TGTGCCAGCAGTTCAGCTGGGGTCGAGCAGTACTTC
TRBJ2-3 TRBV14 15 TRBD2 - CASRPRAGVTDTQYF TGTGCCAGCAGGCCCCGAGCGGGAGTCACAGATACGCAGTATTTT
TRBJ1-6 TRBV7-2 18 - - CASSLGQFGTLGNSPLHF TGTGCCAGCAGCTTAGGCCAGTTTGGCACCCTTGGGAATTCACCCCTCCACTTT
TRBJ2-7 TRBV30 13 - - CAWSVGGTGEQYF TGTGCCTGGAGTGTAGGGGGAACGGGGGAGCAGTACTTC
TRBJ2-5 TRBV7-3 15 TRBD1 - CASSLSGQIGETQYF TGTGCCAGCAGCTTATCGGGACAGATAGGAGAGACCCAGTACTTC
TRBJ1-4 TRBV7-2 13 - few CASRRSTNEKLFF TGTGCCAGCAGACGGTCAACTAATGAAAAACTGTTTTTT
TRBJ2-5 TRBV4-3 12 - - CASSQPGKTQYF TGCGCCAGCAGCCAACCCGGCAAGACCCAGTACTTC
TRBJ2-3 TRBV6-1 15 - - CASSEVSSIVDTQYF TGTGCCAGCAGTGAAGTTTCTAGCATTGTGGATACGCAGTATTTT
TRBJ1-1 TRBV5-1 15 TRBD1 - CASSIRQGGNTEAFF TGCGCCAGCAGCATCAGACAGGGTGGGAACACTGAAGCTTTCTTT
TRBJ2-2 TRBV5-1 15 TRBD2 - CASSLLAGVTGELFF TGCGCCAGCAGCTTGTTAGCGGGGGTAACCGGGGAGCTGTTTTTT
TRBJ2-4 TRBV16 13 TRBD1 - CASSPTGVNIQYF TGTGCCAGCAGCCCAACAGGGGTAAACATTCAGTACTTC
TRBJ2-7 TRBV6-5 15 TRBD1 few CASSYSRQGPYEQYF TGTGCCAGCAGTTACTCACGACAGGGACCCTACGAGCAGTACTTC
TRBJ1-2 TRBV30 14 - - CAWSVEGRLYGYTF TGTGCCTGGAGTGTCGAAGGCCGTCTCTATGGCTACACCTTC
TRBJ2-1 TRBV11-2 13 TRBD1 - CASSLPGQNEQFF TGTGCCAGCAGCTTACCGGGACAGAATGAGCAGTTCTTC
TRBJ1-1 TRBV7-2 13 - - CASTGGKNTEAFF TGTGCCAGCACCGGGGGGAAAAACACTGAAGCTTTCTTT
TRBJ1-2 TRBV10-3 13 TRBD1 - CAITVTDRDGYTF TGTGCCATCACAGTTACAGACAGGGATGGCTACACCTTC
TRBJ1-2 TRBV6-5 12 - few CASSYRGGGYTF TGTGCCAGCAGTTACAGGGGCGGAGGCTACACCTTC
TRBJ2-1 TRBV5-1 15 TRBD2 - CASSPGASGVNEQFF TGCGCCAGCAGTCCGGGGGCTAGCGGGGTAAATGAGCAGTTCTTC
TRBJ2-3 TRBV30 13 TRBD1 - CAWSPGTADTQYF TGTGCCTGGAGTCCAGGGACAGCAGATACGCAGTATTTT
TRBJ2-6 TRBV2 16 - - CASSVGRRSGANVLTF TGTGCCAGCAGTGTCGGACGTAGATCTGGGGCCAACGTCCTGACTTTC
TRBJ1-3 TRBV19 14 - once CASSSLIYGNTIYF TGTGCCAGTAGTTCCTTAATATATGGAAACACCATATATTTT
TRBJ1-2 TRBV7-9 16 TRBD1 - CASSHRDRYSNYGYTF TGTGCCAGCAGCCACAGGGACAGGTACTCTAACTATGGCTACACCTTC
TRBJ2-1 TRBV18 16 - - CASSPGAAGSYNEQFF TGTGCCAGCTCACCAGGTGCGGCGGGCTCCTACAATGAGCAGTTCTTC
TRBJ2-7 TRBV7-9 14 TRBD2 few CASSFSGGAYEQYF TGTGCCAGCAGCTTTAGCGGGGGAGCCTACGAGCAGTACTTC
TRBJ2-5 TRBV5-1 16 TRBD2 once CASSLGGLAGKETQYF TGCGCCAGCAGCTTGGGGGGACTAGCGGGAAAAGAGACCCAGTACTTC
TRBJ1-2 TRBV2 14 TRBD1 - CASKFRQGEHGYTF TGTGCCAGCAAATTCCGACAGGGTGAACATGGCTACACCTTC
TRBJ2-7 TRBV19 14 TRBD1 - CASSRGTASYEQYF TGTGCCAGTAGTAGGGGGACAGCGAGCTACGAGCAGTACTTC
TRBJ1-1 TRBV6-5 11 - - CASSTLQEAFF TGTGCCAGCAGTACGCTCCAGGAAGCTTTCTTT
TRBJ2-5 TRBV2 13 TRBD2 - CASFRGGEKTQYF TGTGCCAGCTTCCGGGGGGGTGAAAAGACCCAGTACTTC
TRBJ2-7 TRBV3-1/TRBV3-2 17 TRBD2 - CASSQDAASGRYYEQYF TGTGCCAGCAGCCAAGATGCGGCTAGCGGGAGGTACTACGAGCAGTACTTC
TRBJ1-6 TRBV7-2 15 TRBD1 - CASSSDRGRNSPLHF TGTGCCAGCAGCTCCGACAGGGGGAGGAATTCACCCCTCCACTTT
TRBJ2-5 TRBV16 13 - - CASSQSSRETQYF TGTGCCAGCAGCCAATCATCCAGAGAGACCCAGTACTTC
TRBJ1-3 TRBV6-6 13 - - CASKGEGRNTIYF TGTGCCAGCAAAGGGGAGGGCCGAAACACCATATATTTT
TRBJ1-4 TRBV3-1/TRBV3-2 14 - - CASSQGVRAEKLFF TGTGCCAGCAGCCAAGGGGTCAGGGCTGAAAAACTGTTTTTT
TRBJ2-3 TRBV6-5 16 TRBD1 - CASSYGGDRGTDTQYF TGTGCCAGCAGTTACGGGGGGGACAGGGGCACAGATACGCAGTATTTT
TRBJ1-2 TRBV5-6 12 - - CASSFQSDSYTF TGTGCCAGCAGCTTTCAATCGGACAGCTACACCTTC
TRBJ1-2 TRBV7-9 13 - - CASSEGRLYGYTF TGTGCCAGCAGCGAGGGACGGCTCTATGGCTACACCTTC
TRBJ1-6 TRBV19 14 TRBD1 - CASSRTGEGSPLHF TGTGCCAGTAGTCGGACAGGGGAGGGATCACCCCTCCACTTT
TRBJ1-1 TRBV7-9 14 - - CASSPLRAAFEAFF TGTGCCAGCAGTCCCCTCCGGGCTGCCTTTGAAGCTTTCTTT
TRBJ2-2 TRBV11-2 14 TRBD2 - CASSLLGGTGELFF TGTGCCAGCAGCTTATTGGGGGGGACCGGGGAGCTGTTTTTT
TRBJ2-3 TRBV27 14 - - CASRRGLEEDTQYF TGTGCCAGCCGGAGGGGCCTAGAAGAGGATACGCAGTATTTT
TRBJ2-2 TRBV18 15 TRBD1 - CASSPGQGPTGELFF TGTGCCAGCTCACCTGGACAGGGCCCCACCGGGGAGCTGTTTTTT
TRBJ1-1 TRBV6-5 14 TRBD1 - CASRGQGRVPEAFF TGTGCCAGCAGGGGACAGGGTAGGGTTCCTGAAGCTTTCTTT
TRBJ2-7 TRBV7-9 16 - - CASSPQTGARVYEQYF TGTGCCAGCAGCCCTCAAACGGGGGCGCGGGTCTACGAGCAGTACTTC
TRBJ2-7 TRBV6-6 15 - - CASSHRTAPLGEQYF TGTGCCAGCAGTCACAGGACGGCTCCCCTGGGGGAGCAGTACTTC
TRBJ2-7 TRBV7-2 12 - - CASSLGQYEQYF TGTGCCAGCAGCTTAGGACAGTACGAGCAGTACTTC